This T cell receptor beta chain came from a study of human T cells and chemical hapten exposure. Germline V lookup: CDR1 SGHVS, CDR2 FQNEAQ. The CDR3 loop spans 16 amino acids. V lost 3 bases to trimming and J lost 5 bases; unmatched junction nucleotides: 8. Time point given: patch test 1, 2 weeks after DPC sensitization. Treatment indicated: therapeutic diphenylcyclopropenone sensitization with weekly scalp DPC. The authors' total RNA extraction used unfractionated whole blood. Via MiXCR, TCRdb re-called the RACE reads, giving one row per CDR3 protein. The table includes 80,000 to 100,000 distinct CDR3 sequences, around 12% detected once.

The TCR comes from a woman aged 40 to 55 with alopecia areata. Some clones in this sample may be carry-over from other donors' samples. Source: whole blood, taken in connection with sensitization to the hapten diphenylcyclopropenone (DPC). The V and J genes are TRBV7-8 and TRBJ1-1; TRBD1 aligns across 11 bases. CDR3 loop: CASSLMDRGRRTEAFF. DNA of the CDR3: TGTGCCAGCAGCTTGATGGACAGGGGGCGGAGGACTGAAGCTTTCTTT.